The clone carrying this T cell receptor (beta chain) was found once. MiXCR, run by TCRdb on the 5' RACE reads, gives a single entry per CDR3 protein. The sample has roughly 380,000 distinct CDR3 sequences, around 30% seen once; the top ten hold 13%. These data belong to a study of T-cell memory formation after mild COVID-19. This CDR3 has 15 amino acids. The J segment lost 5 bases and the V segment lost 4 bases, leaving 9 bases of the junction unmatched. CDR1 is KGHDR, CDR2 SFDVKD, per germline. The sequence was obtained from an adult woman who had mild COVID-19 (a few samples of this study predate the infection). Cell type and time point are not known. This chain links TRBV24-1 with TRBJ1-2, with TRBD1 matching 7 bases. Sequencing used PBMCs or a T cell subset sorted from them (not recorded which). CDR3 sequence reads: CATSEGTAGRYGYTF. CDR3 nucleotide sequence: TGTGCCACCAGTGAGGGGACAGCGGGCCGATATGGCTACACCTTC.